One sample yielded the 8 T cell receptor beta chains listed below, sequenced in a study of regulatory T cells in long-lasting Graves disease. The time point here: persistent/refractory GD, antithyroid drugs over 5 years with positive TRAb. From PBMCs, RNA was extracted and then used to make the TCR library. Construction of TCR beta libraries relied on iRepertoire HTBI primers and on Arm-PCR targeting CDR3 regions. TCRdb passed the multiplex PCR reads through MiXCR, listing each CDR3 protein once. This table holds around 430,000 distinct CDR3 sequences, under 25% found once. This specimen consisted of peripheral blood mononuclear cells (PBMCs), obtained when the disease was refractory, from a patient treated with antithyroid drugs. The origin of the receptors is a female donor with Graves disease.

This clonotype has at least ten counts. The gene calls are TRBV29-1 and TRBJ2-5, with a possible D match to TRBD1 (6 bases). The CDR3 is 13 amino acids. CDR1 is SQVTM, CDR2 ANQGSEA, per germline. V lost 2 bases and J lost 5, with 12 bases in between. CDR3 sequence reads: CSVERQGWETQYF. CDR3 bases: TGCAGCGTTGAACGGCAGGGGTGGGAGACCCAGTACTTC. Filled out from reference TRBV29-1 and TRBJ2-5, the complete variable domain reads SAVISQKPSRDICQRGTSLTIQCQVDSQVTMMFWYRQQPGQSLTLIATANQGSEATYESGFVIDKFPISRPNLTFSTLTVSNMSPEDSSIYLCSVERQGWETQYFGPGTRLLVL.

This clonotype was seen at least ten times. The chain links TRBV7-2 to TRBJ1-6; D is ambiguous. The V gene's germline CDR1 is SGHTA and CDR2 FQGNSA. Trimming took off 0 bases at V and 9 bases at J, with 6 bases between the two ends. The CDR3 sequence is 13 residues long. The CDR3, as DNA: TGTGCCAGCAGCTTAGCGGGTGTTTCACCCCTCCACTTT. This sequence encodes CASSLAGVSPLHF.

This clonotype was observed many times. V gene TRBV28 combines with J gene TRBJ1-4; D perhaps matches TRBD1 (5 bases). V shed 6 bases and J shed 7 bases, with 21 bases lying between them. There are 16 residues in the CDR3. CDR1 and CDR2 from the germline V gene are MDHEN and SYDVKM. Here the CDR3 reads CASSHGLEGLSEKLFF. Written as DNA, the CDR3 is TGTGCCAGCAGCCACGGTTTGGAGGGGCTTAGTGAAAAACTGTTTTTT.

V gene TRBV28 combines with J gene TRBJ2-3, with D perhaps TRBD1 (5 bases). The germline V gene has CDR1 MDHEN and CDR2 SYDVKM. The V and J ends lost 5 bases and 0 bases respectively, with 12 bases between them. The CDR3 covers 15 residues. The CDR3: CASSHYRRSTDTQYF. In nucleotides, the CDR3 is TGTGCCAGCAGTCATTACAGGAGAAGCACAGATACGCAGTATTTT.

This clonotype was seen repeatedly, ten times or more. The chain uses TRBV28 and TRBJ2-2, with D perhaps matching TRBD1 (6 bases). This CDR3 spans 14 amino acids. Germline CDR1 is MDHEN and CDR2 is SYDVKM. Between the trimmed V and J ends, which lost 3 bases and 7 bases, there was a span of 12 bases. The CDR3 sequence: CASSFPRGDGELFF. The CDR3 DNA reads as TGTGCCAGCAGTTTTCCCAGGGGCGACGGGGAGCTGTTTTTT.

At least ten counts were recorded for this clonotype. The chain links TRBV10-3 to TRBJ1-1; the D gene is possibly TRBD1 (5 bases). Trimming removed 9 bases at V and 5 bases at J, with 10 bases between. The germline gives CDR1 ENHRY, CDR2 SYGVKD. The CDR3 loop spans 11 amino acids. The CDR3, as DNA: TGTGCCATAACGGAGGGGACTGAAGCTTTCTTT. Its protein is CAITEGTEAFF.

There are many counts of this clonotype. The V and J genes are TRBV7-2 and TRBJ2-5; D perhaps matches TRBD2 (5 bases). This CDR3 contains 15 residues. The germline V gene encodes CDR1 SGHTA and CDR2 FQGNSA. V gave up 5 bases and J gave up 8 bases, with 21 bases separating them. This chain's CDR3 is CASSIISGERQTQYF. The CDR3 DNA reads as TGTGCCAGCAGCATCATATCCGGGGAACGGCAAACCCAGTACTTC.

As regards this clonotype: As the CDR3 is not closed by the conserved phenylalanine or tryptophan, this likely results from a read error. This chain uses TRBV5-4 with TRBJ1-4; the D is unclear. The CDR3 is made up of 13 amino acids. Germline CDR1 and CDR2: SGHNT and YYREEE (reference sequence). Deletions cut 0 bases from V and 7 bases from J, with 7 bases between. CDR3 protein: CASSLDQVEKLFS. DNA for the CDR3: TGTGCCAGCAGCTTGGATCAGGTTGAAAAACTGTTTTCT.